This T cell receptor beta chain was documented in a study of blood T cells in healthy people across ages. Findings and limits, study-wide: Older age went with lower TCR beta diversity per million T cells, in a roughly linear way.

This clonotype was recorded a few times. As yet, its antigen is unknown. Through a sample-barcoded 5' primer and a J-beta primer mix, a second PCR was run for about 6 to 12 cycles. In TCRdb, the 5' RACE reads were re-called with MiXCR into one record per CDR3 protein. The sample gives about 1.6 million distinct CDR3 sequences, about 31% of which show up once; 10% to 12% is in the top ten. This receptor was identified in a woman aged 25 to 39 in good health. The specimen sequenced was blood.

The chain's CDR3 is CSASNYEQYF. DNA of the CDR3: TGCAGTGCTAGTAATTACGAGCAGTACTTC. The chain uses TRBV20-1 and TRBJ2-7; D not certain. CDR3 length equals 10 residues. Germline loops: CDR1 DFQATT, CDR2 SNEGSKA (reference sequence). Between the trimmed V and J ends, which lost 3 bases and 4 bases, there was a span of 4 bases.